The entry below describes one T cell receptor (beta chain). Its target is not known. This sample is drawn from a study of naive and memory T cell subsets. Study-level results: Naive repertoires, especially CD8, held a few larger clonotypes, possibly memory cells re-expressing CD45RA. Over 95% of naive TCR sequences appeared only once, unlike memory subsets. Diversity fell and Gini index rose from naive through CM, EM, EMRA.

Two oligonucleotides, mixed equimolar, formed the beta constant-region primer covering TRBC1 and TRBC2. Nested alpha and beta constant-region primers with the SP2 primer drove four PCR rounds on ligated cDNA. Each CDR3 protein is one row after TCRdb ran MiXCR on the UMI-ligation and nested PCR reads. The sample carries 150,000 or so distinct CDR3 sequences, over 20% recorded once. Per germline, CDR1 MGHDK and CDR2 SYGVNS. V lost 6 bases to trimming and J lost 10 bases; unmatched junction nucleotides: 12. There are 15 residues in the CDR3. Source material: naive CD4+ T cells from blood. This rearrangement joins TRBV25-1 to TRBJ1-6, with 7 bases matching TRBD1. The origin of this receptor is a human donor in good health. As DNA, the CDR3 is TGTGCCAGCAGCCTTGCCGGGACAGAGACATCACCCCTCCACTTT. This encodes CASSLAGTETSPLHF.